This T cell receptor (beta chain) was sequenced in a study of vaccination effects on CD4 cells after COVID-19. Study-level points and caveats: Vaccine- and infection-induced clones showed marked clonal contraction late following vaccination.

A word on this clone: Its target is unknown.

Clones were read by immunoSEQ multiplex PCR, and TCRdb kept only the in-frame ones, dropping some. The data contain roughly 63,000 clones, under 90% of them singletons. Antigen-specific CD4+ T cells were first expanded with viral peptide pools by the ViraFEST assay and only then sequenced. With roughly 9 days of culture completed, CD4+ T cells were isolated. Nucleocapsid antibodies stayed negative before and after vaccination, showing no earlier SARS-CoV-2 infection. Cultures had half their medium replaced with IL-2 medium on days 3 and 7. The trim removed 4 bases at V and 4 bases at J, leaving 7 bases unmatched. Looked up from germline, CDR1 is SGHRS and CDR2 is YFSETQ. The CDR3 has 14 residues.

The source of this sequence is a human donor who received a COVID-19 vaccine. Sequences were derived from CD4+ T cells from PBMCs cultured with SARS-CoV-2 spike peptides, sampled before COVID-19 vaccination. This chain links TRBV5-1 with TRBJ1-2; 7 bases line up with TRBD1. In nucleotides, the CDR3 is TGCGCCAGCAGCGTCACAGGGGAGTGCTATGGCTACACCTTC. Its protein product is CASSVTGECYGYTF.